The next 2 T cell receptor beta chains were all read from a single sample in a study of T cells expressing NK-cell markers. TCRdb processed the 5' RACE reads again and assigns one entry to each CDR3 protein, with no DNA. This sample's table has some 410,000 distinct CDR3 sequences. Sequenced material: blood T cells: a sorted CD56 or NKG2C T cell subset, CD4+ or CD8+ T cells, or bulk PBMC T cells (not recorded which). The source is a woman aged 18-70 years in good health.

The genes are TRBV29-1 and TRBJ2-1; the TCRdb D gene call, TRBD2, has no DNA to confirm it. The V gene's germline CDR1 is SQVTM and CDR2 ANQGSEA. CDR3 length: 15 amino acids. CDR3 in amino acids: CSVAIGTTEGNEQFF.

This chain joins TRBV7-9 and TRBJ1-5; the TRBD1 assignment by TCRdb is unverifiable without DNA. Germline V lookup: CDR1 SEHNR, CDR2 FQNEAQ (reference sequence). This CDR3 spans 14 amino acids. CDR3 region: CASSQSGGNQPQHF.